This T cell receptor (beta chain) was retrieved from a study of blood T cell repertoires in COVID-19. This CDR3 has 13 amino acids. Trimming removed 4 bases from V and 4 bases from J, with 8 bases in between. CDR1 and CDR2 (germline): SGHTA, FQGNSA. Per the study methods: Cell counts per sample came from amplifying reference gene primers. Profiled with immunoSEQ multiplex PCR; TCRdb holds only in-frame clones, not every one. V, J and clone size are those of that table, while D and trimming were read from the DNA. The table has 30,000 to 45,000 clones, 85% to 90% seen once. This clonotype was sampled from a man between 70 and 80 years old with acute or convalescent COVID-19. Sequenced material: peripheral blood. This sequence joins TRBV7-2 and TRBJ2-1, with no clear D. In nucleotides, the CDR3 is TGTGCCAGCAGCTCCCGTAAATACAATGAGCAGTTCTTC. It specifies CASSSRKYNEQFF.